What follows are 18 T cell receptor beta chains derived from one specimen sequenced in a study of early T cells in non-severe SARS-CoV-2 infection. MiXCR was run by TCRdb on the 5' RACE reads, yielding one entry per CDR3 protein. Of about 130,000 distinct CDR3 sequences listed, about 16% were seen once; the top ten hold about a fifth. The sample taken for sequencing was whole blood. These receptors were obtained from an adult who was a healthcare worker with PCR-confirmed SARS-CoV-2 infection or an uninfected control (not recorded which).

This clonotype occurred once. The V gene is TRBV5-1, the J gene TRBJ2-5, with 10 bases fitting TRBD2. Germline values: CDR1 SGHRS, CDR2 YFSETQ. The ends lost 2 bases at V and 1 base at J; junction bases unmatched: 2. CDR3 length equals 15 residues. The CDR3: CASSFTSGTQETQYF. As DNA, the CDR3 is TGCGCCAGCAGCTTCACTAGCGGGACCCAAGAGACCCAGTACTTC.

This clonotype was counted between two and nine times. The chain has TRBV11-2 and TRBJ2-3; D possibly matches TRBD1 or TRBD2 (5 bases each). Germline V lookup: CDR1 SGHAT, CDR2 FQNNGV. The CDR3 is made up of 16 amino acids. V lost 3 bases and J 2 bases, leaving 15 bases between the germline ends. CDR3: CASSLSGTATTDTQYF. CDR3 sequence (DNA): TGTGCCAGCAGCTTGTCCGGGACGGCTACCACAGATACGCAGTATTTT.

Written as DNA, the CDR3 is TGTGCCAGCAGCCCATCTAGAGGGTTCGGGGAGCTGTTTTTT. It specifies CASSPSRGFGELFF. The chain employs TRBV6-1 and TRBJ2-2, with a weak D call TRBD2 (5 bases). This CDR3 is 14 amino acids long. Per germline, CDR1 MNHNS and CDR2 SASEGT. Trimming left V 6 bases short and J 7 bases short, with 15 bases between.

This clonotype was counted ten times or more. In DNA, the CDR3 is TGTGCCATCAGTGCGAGGGGAGGAACTGAAGCTTTCTTT. Its protein is CAISARGGTEAFF. This chain joins TRBV10-3 and TRBJ1-1; possible D gene TRBD1, 5 bases. The V gene lost 4 bases and the J gene lost 5 bases, with 11 bases spanning the gap. In germline, CDR1 is ENHRY, CDR2 SYGVKD. The CDR3 spans 13 residues.

This chain connects TRBV6-1 to TRBJ2-3, with D perhaps TRBD2 (6 bases). The CDR3 has 16 amino acids. V lost 4 bases to trimming and J lost 3 bases, with 17 bases between them. Looked up from germline, CDR1 is MNHNS and CDR2 is SASEGT. CDR3 amino acids: CASSAIRLASTDTQYF. The CDR3 region has the DNA TGTGCCAGCAGTGCGATAAGGCTAGCGTCTACAGATACGCAGTATTTT.

The chain uses TRBV12-5 and TRBJ1-1, with D possibly matching TRBD1 (5 bases). The germline CDR1 and CDR2 sequences are LGHNT and FRNRAP. V shed 5 bases and J shed 4 bases, with 11 bases lying between them. There are 13 residues in the CDR3. In DNA, the CDR3 is TGTGCTAGTGGTCCCCGGGGCGGCACTGAAGCTTTCTTT. This sequence encodes CASGPRGGTEAFF.

The chain carries TRBV10-2 and TRBJ2-3; TRBD1 matches at 9 bases. Germline CDR1 and CDR2: WSHSY and SAAADI. V lost 8 bases and J lost 4; bases outside the gene matches: 4. The CDR3 totals 13 residues. The CDR3 nucleotides are TGCGCCAGCGGTGGACAGGGGCCAGATACGCAGTATTTT. Its translation: CASGGQGPDTQYF.

There are a few counts of this clonotype. The chain combines TRBV4-1 with TRBJ1-3; D call uncertain. Trimming shortened V by 0 bases and J by 4 bases, and 13 bases separated the two germline ends. Germline V gene data show CDR1 as MGHRA and CDR2 as YSYEKL. The CDR3 extends over 16 amino acids. The CDR3 protein is CASSQDGTAAGNTIYF. CDR3 coding DNA: TGCGCCAGCAGCCAAGATGGAACGGCTGCAGGAAACACCATATATTTT.

The chain joins TRBV29-1 to TRBJ1-1; D gene ambiguous. Per germline, CDR1 SQVTM and CDR2 ANQGSEA. The CDR3 totals 13 residues. V was trimmed by 6 bases and J by 0 bases, leaving 11 bases between them. The CDR3 sequence is CSVNGRLNTEAFF. The CDR3, as DNA: TGCAGCGTGAACGGACGGTTGAACACTGAAGCTTTCTTT.

The chain has TRBV7-2 and TRBJ2-7; weak D call: TRBD2 (6 bases). The germline CDR1 and CDR2 sequences are SGHTA and FQGNSA. Trimming left V 1 base short and J 4 bases short, with 11 bases between. The CDR3 length is 14 residues. The CDR3 protein is CASSLGLARYEQYF. The CDR3, as DNA: TGTGCCAGCAGCTTAGGTCTAGCGCGGTACGAGCAGTACTTC. Full variable domain (outside the CDR3, taken from reference TRBV7-2 and TRBJ2-7): GAGVSQSPSNKVTEKGKDVELRCDPISGHTALYWYRQSLGQGLEFLIYFQGNSAPDKSGLPSDRFSAERTGGSVSTLTIQRTQQEDSAVYLCASSLGLARYEQYFGPGTRLTVT.

There are a few counts of this clonotype. This chain joins TRBV5-6 and TRBJ2-1; perhaps TRBD2 as D (6 bases). Per germline, CDR1 SGHDT and CDR2 YYEEEE. The CDR3 extends over 13 amino acids. The germline V and J ends were trimmed by 10 bases and 7 bases, with 18 bases remaining between them. CDR3 coding DNA: TGTGCCTCGGAGGGACTCCCTAAGAATGAGCAGTTCTTC. It specifies CASEGLPKNEQFF.

In this sample, this clonotype turned up once. The chain links TRBV20-1 to TRBJ2-1; D is tentatively TRBD1 or TRBD2 (6 bases each). This CDR3 region has 14 residues. V was cut by 6 bases and J by 4 bases, with 16 bases left in between. Germline CDR1 reads DFQATT; CDR2 reads SNEGSKA (reference sequence). The CDR3 spells CSAREQGTYNEQFF. CDR3 DNA: TGCAGTGCCCGTGAGCAGGGGACTTACAATGAGCAGTTCTTC.

The chain is built from TRBV12-3 or TRBV12-4 and TRBJ2-5; 7 nucleotides match TRBD1. The J segment lost 4 bases and the V segment lost 5 bases, leaving 10 bases of the junction unmatched. This CDR3 is 15 amino acids long. The CDR3 loop is CASSPRQGWRETQYF. CDR3 DNA sequence: TGTGCCAGCAGTCCTAGACAGGGATGGCGAGAGACCCAGTACTTC.

A few counts support this clonotype. The J gene is TRBJ2-1, the V gene TRBV29-1, with TRBD2 matching over 8 bases. From germline, CDR1 is SQVTM and CDR2 ANQGSEA. V was clipped by 5 bases and J by 9 bases; unmatched bases: 12. The CDR3 loop spans 14 amino acids. CDR3 sequence (DNA): TGCAGCGTTCTAAATCCGGGACTAGGTATTGAGCAGTTCTTC. Translating it yields CSVLNPGLGIEQFF.

The chain joins TRBV10-3 to TRBJ2-3, with D unresolved. This CDR3 comprises 11 residues. Germline CDR1 reads ENHRY; CDR2 reads SYGVKD. Trimming shortened V by 3 bases and J by 10 bases, and 8 bases separated the two germline ends. CDR3 sequence: CAISEASAQYF. CDR3 nucleotide sequence: TGTGCCATCAGTGAAGCTAGTGCGCAGTATTTT.

This clonotype has at least ten counts. The chain links TRBV3-1 to TRBJ2-3; D is uncertain. The V gene lost 2 bases and the J gene lost 6 bases, with 9 bases spanning the gap. CDR1 is LGHDT and CDR2 is YNNKEL in the germline V gene (reference sequence). This CDR3 is built from 13 residues. The CDR3 here is CASSQNPRDTQYF. The CDR3 DNA reads TGTGCCAGCAGCCAAAACCCTAGGGATACGCAGTATTTT.

This chain uses TRBV6-1 with TRBJ2-7; 7 nucleotides agree with TRBD1. Per germline, CDR1 MNHNS and CDR2 SASEGT. The length of the CDR3 is 11 residues. Trimming at V came to 6 bases and at J to 13 bases, leaving 9 bases not matched to a gene. Here the CDR3 reads CASRTGPLSYF. Written as DNA, the CDR3 is TGTGCCAGCAGGACAGGGCCCTTATCCTACTTC.

This clonotype showed up just a few times. The V gene is TRBV5-1, the J gene TRBJ2-5, with D perhaps TRBD2 (6 bases). Germline lookup yields CDR1 SGHRS and CDR2 YFSETQ. V was pared by 4 bases and J by 4 bases, with 11 bases between. This CDR3 spans 13 amino acids. The CDR3 DNA follows: TGCGCCAGCAGCCGCGGGGATCGAGAGACCCAGTACTTC. Translated: CASSRGDRETQYF.